These T cell receptor beta chains were read from a single sample in a study of T cells expressing NK-cell markers. TCRdb re-called the 5' RACE reads; every CDR3 protein appears as one record, without DNA. This sample's table reports 300,000 to 450,000 distinct CDR3 sequences. Sequenced input: blood T cells: a sorted CD56 or NKG2C T cell subset, CD4+ or CD8+ T cells, or bulk PBMC T cells (not recorded which). These receptors were taken from a man aged 18-70 years in good health. Both conserved end residues are part of each CDR3.

CDR3 length: 16
V gene: TRBV19
J gene: TRBJ2-2
CDR3 protein: CASSIDQRLATGELFF

CDR3 length: 19
V gene: TRBV11-2
J gene: TRBJ2-1
CDR3 protein: CASSVFFIYGGGSYNEQFF

CDR3 length: 15
V gene: TRBV5-1
J gene: TRBJ2-3
CDR3 protein: CASAVGAASTDTQYF

CDR3 length: 15
V gene: TRBV20-1
J gene: TRBJ2-7
CDR3 protein: CSAGGGSSFSYEQYF

CDR3 length: 14
V gene: TRBV7-2
J gene: TRBJ2-3
CDR3 protein: CASSPRTSGPTQYF

CDR3 length: 13
V gene: TRBV10-3
J gene: TRBJ2-7
CDR3 protein: CAISRGGSYEQYF

CDR3 length: 16
V gene: TRBV7-2
J gene: TRBJ2-2
CDR3 protein: CASSLPRDGNTGELFF

CDR3 length: 13
V gene: TRBV12-5
J gene: TRBJ2-5
CDR3 protein: CASSTGRQETQYF

CDR3 length: 14
V gene: TRBV6-1
J gene: TRBJ1-2
CDR3 protein: CASRRGRGSDGYTF

CDR3 length: 15
V gene: TRBV6-5
J gene: TRBJ2-7
CDR3 protein: CASSTSGGASYEQYF

CDR3 length: 13
V gene: TRBV12-3/TRBV12-4
J gene: TRBJ1-1
CDR3 protein: CASSPLRVTEAFF

CDR3 length: 16
V gene: TRBV3-1
J gene: TRBJ1-3
CDR3 protein: CASSQGRRSGGNTIYF

CDR3 length: 16
V gene: TRBV5-1
J gene: TRBJ1-2
CDR3 protein: CASSWDTSPSNYGYTF

CDR3 length: 15
V gene: TRBV12-3/TRBV12-4
J gene: TRBJ2-2
CDR3 protein: CASSFRPKNTGELFF

CDR3 length: 11
V gene: TRBV24-1
J gene: TRBJ2-1
CDR3 protein: CATSEHQRQFF

CDR3 length: 15
V gene: TRBV7-7
J gene: TRBJ2-1
CDR3 protein: CASSLQAGNYNEQFF

CDR3 length: 15
V gene: TRBV2
J gene: TRBJ1-2
CDR3 protein: CASSGTGDTNYGYTF

CDR3 length: 17
V gene: TRBV6-1
J gene: TRBJ2-3
CDR3 protein: CASSDLGGGRYTDTQYF

CDR3 length: 13
V gene: TRBV27
J gene: TRBJ1-1
CDR3 protein: CASSFVQGTEAFF

CDR3 length: 19
V gene: TRBV6-2/TRBV6-3
J gene: TRBJ2-1
CDR3 protein: CASSYSFWRGGSVYNEQFF

CDR3 length: 18
V gene: TRBV19
J gene: TRBJ1-6
CDR3 protein: CASSRGPGTEERVSPLHF

CDR3 length: 16
V gene: TRBV2
J gene: TRBJ2-5
CDR3 protein: CASSETGTGGAQTQYF

CDR3 length: 15
V gene: TRBV2
J gene: TRBJ2-1
CDR3 protein: CASRRLWGQRNEQFF

CDR3 length: 15
V gene: TRBV29-1
J gene: TRBJ2-1
CDR3 protein: CSVAPRTGRDNEQFF

CDR3 length: 16
V gene: TRBV6-5
J gene: TRBJ1-6
CDR3 protein: CASSRQVGSYNSPLHF

CDR3 length: 15
V gene: TRBV4-1
J gene: TRBJ2-1
CDR3 protein: CASSQVGGGLDEQFF

CDR3 length: 15
V gene: TRBV7-3
J gene: TRBJ1-2
CDR3 protein: CASSSSTDNNYGYTF

CDR3 length: 15
V gene: TRBV20-1
J gene: TRBJ2-7
CDR3 protein: CSAISGGGHPYEQYF

CDR3 length: 15
V gene: TRBV5-1
J gene: TRBJ2-2
CDR3 protein: CASSLGATSTGELFF

CDR3 length: 15
V gene: TRBV7-2
J gene: TRBJ1-6
CDR3 protein: CASTSPLGRNSPLHF

CDR3 length: 16
V gene: TRBV4-2
J gene: TRBJ2-1
CDR3 protein: CASSLSAGLAYNEQFF

CDR3 length: 16
V gene: TRBV11-2
J gene: TRBJ2-4
CDR3 protein: CASSFNAGRHQNIQYF

CDR3 length: 15
V gene: TRBV15
J gene: TRBJ2-7
CDR3 protein: CATSRDLLQGSEQYF

CDR3 length: 15
V gene: TRBV28
J gene: TRBJ1-2
CDR3 protein: CASRPIDRANYGYTF

CDR3 length: 12
V gene: TRBV20-1
J gene: TRBJ1-1
CDR3 protein: CSATERRTEAFF

CDR3 length: 17
V gene: TRBV10-3
J gene: TRBJ1-1
CDR3 protein: CATAKPFGGQVNTEAFF

CDR3 length: 13
V gene: TRBV12-5
J gene: TRBJ2-2
CDR3 protein: CASGWERLGELFF

CDR3 length: 21
V gene: TRBV11-1
J gene: TRBJ2-3
CDR3 protein: CASSLPRSTPRTSRPPDTQYF

CDR3 length: 18
V gene: TRBV28
J gene: TRBJ1-4
CDR3 protein: CASSRPGQGARRGEKLFF

CDR3 length: 15
V gene: TRBV18
J gene: TRBJ2-3
CDR3 protein: CASSPVPGTTDTQYF

CDR3 length: 16
V gene: TRBV20-1
J gene: TRBJ1-2
CDR3 protein: CSARNRDRGPRNGYTF

CDR3 length: 15
V gene: TRBV5-8
J gene: TRBJ2-7
CDR3 protein: CASSFRRQVIYEQYF

CDR3 length: 17
V gene: TRBV20-1
J gene: TRBJ2-1
CDR3 protein: CSARDRVKGAGTNEQFF

CDR3 length: 15
V gene: TRBV19
J gene: TRBJ2-7
CDR3 protein: CAMESKGQGGHEQYF

CDR3 length: 16
V gene: TRBV5-1
J gene: TRBJ2-7
CDR3 protein: CASRVESWDSSYEQYF

CDR3 length: 14
V gene: TRBV5-1
J gene: TRBJ2-5
CDR3 protein: CASRHDWGLETQYF

CDR3 length: 17
V gene: TRBV28
J gene: TRBJ1-1
CDR3 protein: CASSSPGVTRGNTEAFF

CDR3 length: 16
V gene: TRBV6-1
J gene: TRBJ2-1
CDR3 protein: CASRPQGTLNYNEQFF

CDR3 length: 14
V gene: TRBV9
J gene: TRBJ2-7
CDR3 protein: CASSPRGGGNEQYF

CDR3 length: 16
V gene: TRBV5-5
J gene: TRBJ2-2
CDR3 protein: CASSHRQTMNTGELFF

CDR3 length: 19
V gene: TRBV4-2
J gene: TRBJ2-7
CDR3 protein: CASSQDPWLAGGYTYEQYF